Each of the 24 T cell receptor beta chains below was sequenced from the same sample in a study of blood T cell repertoires in COVID-19. Assay: immunoSEQ multiplex PCR; the TCRdb copy retains only in-frame clones and omits some. The sample has 200,000 to 300,000 clones; about nine tenths are singletons. Source material: peripheral blood. These receptors all come from a man under 40 with COVID-19, enrolled during active disease.

This rearrangement joins TRBV7-3 to TRBJ2-2; TRBD1 matches 12 bases. CDR3 length equals 16 residues. The junction had 3 bases not matched to a gene; V was cut back by 0 bases and J by 7 bases. Germline V CDR1 and CDR2: SGHTA, FQGTGA. Here the CDR3 DNA reads TGTGCCAGCAGCTTAACGGGACAGGGGGCTGGCGGGGAGCTGTTTTTT. The encoded protein is CASSLTGQGAGGELFF.

The genes are TRBV7-7 and TRBJ2-5; 9 bases agree with TRBD1. The CDR3 runs to 15 residues. The ends lost 5 bases at V and 5 bases at J; junction bases unmatched: 9. From germline, CDR1 is SSHAT and CDR2 FNYEAQ (reference sequence). DNA for the CDR3: TGTGCCAGCAGCCCCCGACAGGGGGTTTTGGAGACCCAGTACTTC. This encodes CASSPRQGVLETQYF.

The CDR3 DNA reads as TGTGCCAGCAGCCAGGGACTAGCGGGGGGACTAAAACTTCAGACCCAGTACTTC. Encoded protein: CASSQGLAGGLKLQTQYF. V is TRBV4-2 and J is TRBJ2-5, with 15 bases aligning to TRBD2. Germline CDR1 reads LGHNA; CDR2 reads YNFKEQ. With V trimmed by 3 bases and J by 6 bases, 11 bases remained unmatched. The CDR3 consists of 18 residues.

CDR3 in DNA: TGTGCCAGCAGTTACTCGCGCCAGGGCTCTGGAAACACCATATATTTT. Amino acid sequence: CASSYSRQGSGNTIYF. V and J are TRBV6-5 and TRBJ1-3, with a tentative D call TRBD1 (5 bases). With 0 bases removed from V and 0 bases from J, the gap between germline ends came to 9 bases. The V gene's germline CDR1 is MNHEY and CDR2 SVGAGI. The CDR3 is made up of 16 amino acids.

This clone came up once. The CDR3, as DNA: TGTGCCAGCAGCTTAGGGGCCTTGCGGGGGGGCACAGATACGCAGTATTTT. This translates into CASSLGALRGGTDTQYF. The chain carries TRBV7-6 and TRBJ2-3; TRBD2 agrees at 8 bases. V was pared by 1 base and J by 1 base, with 7 bases of the junction left unmatched. CDR1 and CDR2 (germline): SGHVS, FNYEAQ. CDR3 length: 17 residues. The variable domain in full, with the rest retrieved from reference TRBV7-6 and TRBJ2-3, is GAGVSQSPRYKVTKRGQDVALRCDPISGHVSLYWYRQALGQGPEFLTYFNYEAQQDKSGLPNDRFSAERPEGSISTLTIQRTEQRDSAMYRCASSLGALRGGTDTQYFGPGTRLTVL.

The J gene is TRBJ1-2, the V gene TRBV5-1; the match to TRBD1 covers 7 bases. The CDR3 has 17 residues. CDR1 is SGHRS, CDR2 YFSETQ, per germline. With 3 bases clipped from V and 4 bases from J, the junction kept 15 bases outside the gene matches. The CDR3 DNA reads as TGCGCCAGCAGCTCCTATGGGGGACAGTCTACCCCCTATGGCTACACCTTC. As protein: CASSSYGGQSTPYGYTF.

The genes are TRBV6-5 and TRBJ2-7; maybe TRBD1 (6 bases). V lost 8 bases to trimming and J lost 2 bases, with 13 bases between them. Per germline, CDR1 MNHEY and CDR2 SVGAGI. The CDR3 covers 13 residues. CDR3: CASGDRPPYEQYF. CDR3 sequence (DNA): TGTGCCAGCGGAGACAGGCCACCCTACGAGCAGTACTTC.

This clone appeared once. The genes are TRBV4-1 and TRBJ2-3, with 9 bases matching TRBD2. Germline loops: CDR1 MGHRA, CDR2 YSYEKL. The CDR3 runs 18 residues. Trimming took 4 bases from V and 4 from J; bases not matched to a gene: 15. The CDR3 bases are TGCGCCAGCAGCCTAGGGGGGGCTAGCGGGGTGGTCGCAGATACGCAGTATTTT. Translating it yields CASSLGGASGVVADTQYF.

The gene calls are TRBV9 and TRBJ1-4; tentatively, D is TRBD1 (5 bases). Per the germline V gene, CDR1 is SGDLS and CDR2 is YYNGEE. The CDR3 runs to 14 residues. V lost 0 bases to trimming and J lost 5 bases, with 8 bases between them. The CDR3 DNA is TGTGCCAGCAGCGTAGGGGCAGGGAATGAAAAACTGTTTTTT. This gives the protein CASSVGAGNEKLFF.

The CDR3: CASSPDILSGNTIYF. CDR3 bases: TGCGCCAGCAGCCCAGACATTCTGTCCGGAAACACCATATATTTT. The chain joins TRBV5-1 to TRBJ1-3; D unresolved. The V and J ends lost 4 bases and 4 bases respectively, with 15 bases between them. The CDR3 is 15 residues long. Germline assignment: CDR1 SGHRS and CDR2 YFSETQ.

This clone was observed once. The chain combines TRBV5-5 with TRBJ2-5; no definite D call. Germline V gene lookup returns CDR1 SGHKS and CDR2 YYEKEE (reference sequence). The CDR3 has 16 amino acids. Trimming shortened V by 0 bases and J by 0 bases, and 12 bases separated the two germline ends. CDR3 DNA: TGTGCCAGCAGCTTGGCCAATGGTTGGCACCAAGAGACCCAGTACTTC. It yields the protein CASSLANGWHQETQYF.

The chain combines TRBV19 with TRBJ2-7; unclear D gene. The CDR3 is 15 amino acids. In germline, CDR1 is LNHDA, CDR2 SQIVND (reference sequence). V was pared by 1 base and J by 2 bases, with 12 bases between. CDR3 nucleotide sequence: TGTGCCAGTAGTATAGTGGCAGTATCTCCCTACGAGCAGTACTTC. This translates into CASSIVAVSPYEQYF.

In DNA, the CDR3 is TGTGCCAGCAGTTCGCCGGGACAGGCGAATCAGCCCCAGCATTTT. This gives the protein CASSSPGQANQPQHF. The genes are TRBV27 and TRBJ1-5; TRBD1 matches 8 bases. V dropped 4 bases and J dropped 4; count of bases not matched to a gene: 6. This CDR3 comprises 15 residues. Germline-derived CDR1 and CDR2 are MNHEY and SMNVEV (reference sequence).

The rearrangement links TRBV5-1 to TRBJ2-3; 13 nucleotides line up with TRBD2. The CDR3 spans 15 residues. With V trimmed by 7 bases and J by 3 bases, 5 bases remained unmatched. Per germline, CDR1 SGHRS and CDR2 YFSETQ. This CDR3 is CASSGTSGATDTQYF. DNA of the CDR3: TGCGCCAGCTCCGGGACTAGCGGGGCAACAGATACGCAGTATTTT.

The rearrangement links TRBV11-2 to TRBJ1-6, with a weak D call TRBD1 (5 bases). Trimming left V 6 bases short and J 9 bases short, with 18 bases between. CDR3 size: 15 residues. The germline gives CDR1 SGHAT, CDR2 FQNNGV. CDR3 sequence (DNA): TGTGCCAGCAGACCAGTGAAGGGTCAGGGTTCACCCCTCCACTTT. Residues: CASRPVKGQGSPLHF.

This clone was seen a few times. The chain employs TRBV5-1 and TRBJ2-5, with 9 bases aligning to TRBD1. CDR1 SGHRS and CDR2 YFSETQ come from the germline V gene. J was trimmed by 4 bases and V by 0 bases; bases with no gene match: 4. The length of the CDR3 is 15 residues. The CDR3 coding sequence is TGCGCCAGCAGCTTGGGGACAGGGGTTCGAGAGACCCAGTACTTC. As protein: CASSLGTGVRETQYF.

A single count supports this clone. V and J are TRBV3-1 (or the pseudogene TRBV3-2) and TRBJ1-6; maybe TRBD1 (6 bases). The germline gives CDR1 LGHDT, CDR2 YNNKEL (reference sequence). V was trimmed by 1 base and J by 15 bases, leaving 13 bases between them. This CDR3 is built from 13 residues. The CDR3 bases are TGTGCCAGCAGCCAAGGTTCAGGGGTGGACCTCCACTTT. It encodes CASSQGSGVDLHF.

The rearrangement links TRBV19 to TRBJ2-1; 9 bases agree with TRBD1. This CDR3 is 15 amino acids long. Germline values: CDR1 LNHDA, CDR2 SQIVND (reference sequence). Losses at the gene ends were 9 bases for V and 3 bases for J; bases not matched to a gene: 9. The CDR3 nucleotides read TGTGCCAGCTCCGGGGGACAGGGAGTCTACAATGAGCAGTTCTTC. Translated: CASSGGQGVYNEQFF.

The chain joins TRBV30 to TRBJ1-5; possibly TRBD1 for D (5 bases). CDR1 is GTSNPN and CDR2 is SVGIG in the germline V gene (reference sequence). The CDR3 is 16 residues long. V was trimmed by 0 bases and J by 2 bases, leaving 14 bases between them. The CDR3 DNA reads TGTGCCTGGAGTGTACTCGGGGACTTGGGCAATCAGCCCCAGCATTTT. Protein sequence: CAWSVLGDLGNQPQHF.

The gene calls are TRBV7-3 and TRBJ1-6; the D gene is possibly TRBD1 (5 bases). This CDR3 has 14 residues. Trimming left V 5 bases short and J 6 bases short, with 11 bases between. Germline CDR1 SGHTA, CDR2 FQGTGA. The CDR3 bases are TGTGCCAGCAGCCAGGACATAGCTAATTCACCCCTCCACTTT. Protein product: CASSQDIANSPLHF.

The chain links TRBV7-2 to TRBJ1-5, with 9 bases that match TRBD1. Germline V CDR1 and CDR2: SGHTA, FQGNSA. V shed 1 base and J 2 bases; nucleotides not matched to a gene: 12. This CDR3 has 19 residues. CDR3 in DNA: TGTGCCAGCAGCTTAGAAGCCGGGACAGGGCTAAAGGGCAATCAGCCCCAGCATTTT. Translating it yields CASSLEAGTGLKGNQPQHF.

This clone was found a few times. This chain joins TRBV5-4 and TRBJ2-2; tentatively, D is TRBD1 (6 bases). This CDR3 has 13 residues. Per germline, CDR1 SGHNT and CDR2 YYREEE (reference sequence). Trimming removed 4 bases from V and 8 bases from J, with 12 bases in between. The CDR3: CASSTDRRGELFF. DNA for the CDR3: TGTGCCAGCAGCACCGACAGGAGGGGGGAGCTGTTTTTT.

The chain uses TRBV5-4 and TRBJ1-6, with 8 bases aligning to TRBD1. After removal of 4 bases from V and 9 bases from J, the junction contained 9 bases not matched to a gene. In germline, CDR1 is SGHNT, CDR2 YYREEE (reference sequence). The CDR3 loop spans 15 amino acids. CDR3 sequence reads: CASSPGQGQASPLHF. The CDR3 bases are TGTGCCAGCAGCCCAGGACAGGGTCAGGCTTCACCCCTCCACTTT.

This sequence joins TRBV7-6 and TRBJ2-3; perhaps TRBD2 as D (5 bases). CDR1 is SGHVS and CDR2 is FNYEAQ in the germline V gene. This CDR3 has 17 amino acids. V was shortened by 5 bases and J by 2 bases, with 20 bases between the two germline ends. DNA of the CDR3: TGTGCCAGCAGCAAGAGGGCAAGTTTGGATTCCACAGATACGCAGTATTTT. It translates to CASSKRASLDSTDTQYF.